Below are 16 T cell receptor beta chains sequenced from a single sample in a study of cytomegalovirus exposure and HLA in healthy donors. Primers: 60 Vbeta forward and 13 Jbeta reverse. Clones were read by immunoSEQ multiplex PCR, and TCRdb kept only the in-frame ones, dropping some. The data hold some 120,000 clones, with approximately 80% observed a single time. The specimen was PBMCs. The receptors were gathered from a woman under 30 in good health and CMV-seronegative.

The V call is TRBV6-5, the J call TRBJ2-7, with 7 positions matching TRBD1. CDR1 and CDR2 (germline): MNHEY, SVGAGI. The V segment lost 8 bases and the J segment 2 bases; nucleotides outside the gene matches: 6. The CDR3 totals 13 residues. The CDR3 DNA follows: TGTGCCAGCGGCCAAACAGGGGCCTACGAGCAGTACTTC. Residues: CASGQTGAYEQYF.

V gene TRBV2 combines with J gene TRBJ2-7, with TRBD2 matching over 7 bases. CDR1 SNHLY and CDR2 FYNNEI come from the germline V gene. The CDR3 consists of 16 residues. V shed 6 bases and J 6 bases; nucleotides not matched to a gene: 17. CDR3: CASSRLQVAGASEQYF. Written as DNA, the CDR3 is TGTGCCAGCAGCCGACTTCAGGTAGCGGGTGCTTCCGAGCAGTACTTC.

This clone was detected once. The rearrangement joins TRBV2 to TRBJ2-1; TRBD2 matches at 11 bases. Germline V gives CDR1 SNHLY, CDR2 FYNNEI. V gave up 5 bases and J gave up 0 bases; unmatched junction bases: 6. This CDR3 has 17 residues. The CDR3 DNA sequence: TGTGCCAGCAGTTTTCGACTAGCGGGGAACTCCTACAATGAGCAGTTCTTC. As protein: CASSFRLAGNSYNEQFF.

The J gene is TRBJ2-7, the V gene TRBV11-2, with D tentatively TRBD2 (6 bases). The CDR3 consists of 15 residues. The V end lost 0 bases, the J end lost 7 bases, and 16 bases lay between the germline ends. Germline-derived CDR1 and CDR2 are SGHAT and FQNNGV. CDR3 sequence reads: CASSLELARSGEQYF. The CDR3 coding sequence is TGTGCCAGCAGCTTAGAACTAGCCAGGTCGGGGGAGCAGTACTTC.

This clone occurred a few times. This chain links TRBV7-8 with TRBJ1-4; 7 nucleotides line up with TRBD1. The CDR3 covers 14 residues. With V trimmed by 1 base and J by 6 bases, 2 bases remained unmatched. The germline V gene has CDR1 SGHVS and CDR2 FQNEAQ. The CDR3 is CASSLGGGDEKLFF. The CDR3, as DNA: TGTGCCAGCAGCTTAGGAGGGGGCGATGAAAAACTGTTTTTT.

This chain links TRBV6-5 with TRBJ2-7; the match to TRBD1 covers 9 bases. Germline lookup yields CDR1 MNHEY and CDR2 SVGAGI. The CDR3 sequence is 15 residues long. The V and J ends lost 0 bases and 2 bases, in that order; junction bases with no gene match: 2. The CDR3 bases are TGTGCCAGCAGTTACTCGGGACAGGGCGCCTACGAGCAGTACTTC. This codes for CASSYSGQGAYEQYF.

This clone appeared a single time. The chain's CDR3 is CASSLAGGLAGFTYEQYF. CDR3 nucleotide sequence: TGTGCCAGCAGCTTAGCGGGAGGACTAGCTGGCTTTACCTACGAGCAGTACTTC. The rearrangement joins TRBV7-6 to TRBJ2-7; 8 bases line up with TRBD2. This CDR3 has 18 amino acids. CDR1 and CDR2 from the germline V gene are SGHVS and FNYEAQ. Trimming at V came to 0 bases and at J to 2 bases, leaving 12 bases not matched to a gene.

The chain links TRBV21-1 to TRBJ1-5; the DNA was not used to check the table's D call, TRBD1. TRBV21-1 is listed as a pseudogene. The CDR3 loop spans 16 amino acids. DNA for the CDR3: TGTGCCAGCCCTGACCGCGACAGGGTAAGGGATCAGCCCCAGCATTTT. This codes for CASPDRDRVRDQPQHF.

The CDR3 DNA reads as TGTGCCAGCAGTGATGGGACACCGAGGTTAGCCGGGGAGCTGTTTTTT. The encoded protein is CASSDGTPRLAGELFF. The chain links TRBV2 to TRBJ2-2; TRBD1 might be the D (6 bases). V dropped 3 bases and J dropped 6 bases, with 17 bases sitting between them. Germline CDR1 and CDR2: SNHLY and FYNNEI. There are 16 residues in the CDR3.

CDR3 bases: TGTGCCAGCAGTGGAGGACAGGGGGATGATGGCTACACCTTC. Amino acid sequence: CASSGGQGDDGYTF. J is TRBJ1-2 and V is TRBV2, with 10 nucleotides matching TRBD1. The V gene end was trimmed by 4 bases and the J gene end by 6 bases; junction bases not matched to a gene: 5. Germline CDR1 reads SNHLY; CDR2 reads FYNNEI. The CDR3 totals 14 residues.

This clone was detected only a few times. The chain is built from TRBV7-2 and TRBJ2-7; 9 bases align to TRBD2. Germline CDR1 reads SGHTA; CDR2 reads FQGNSA. CDR3 length: 14 amino acids. V trimming: 5 bases; J trimming: 5 bases; junction bases outside the gene matches: 7. CDR3 bases: TGTGCCAGCAGCGTTCTAGCGGGAAGGAACGAGCAGTACTTC. Translation gives CASSVLAGRNEQYF.

V gene TRBV11-3 combines with J gene TRBJ2-5; 7 bases are a match to TRBD1. The last part of the DNA fits TRBJ2-7 better; the J call may be wrong. CDR3 length: 14 residues. CDR1 SGHNT and CDR2 YENEEA come from the germline V gene. CDR3 sequence reads: CASSSRDSSYEQYF. The CDR3 region has the DNA TGTGCCAGCAGCTCCCGGGACAGCTCCTACGAGCAGTACTTC.

This clone was detected only a few times. The chain joins TRBV7-2 to TRBJ1-1; 7 bases match TRBD1. The ends lost 8 bases at V and 4 bases at J; junction bases unmatched: 13. The CDR3 is 15 residues long. From germline, CDR1 is SGHTA and CDR2 FQGNSA. The CDR3 coding sequence is TGTGCCAGCGCTGATCAGACAGGGATGGGCACTGAAGCTTTCTTT. Amino acids: CASADQTGMGTEAFF.

This chain joins TRBV7-6 and TRBJ2-7; TRBD2 matches at 12 bases. Germline V gene lookup returns CDR1 SGHVS and CDR2 FNYEAQ. Trimming took 5 bases from V and 0 from J; bases not matched to a gene: 5. CDR3 size: 16 residues. DNA of the CDR3: TGTGCCAGCAGCGATAAACTAGCGGGAGGCTCCTACGAGCAGTACTTC. Amino acids: CASSDKLAGGSYEQYF.

In this sample, this clone turned up once. This chain uses TRBV19 with TRBJ2-5; TRBD2 aligns across 9 bases. CDR3 size: 14 residues. Germline-derived CDR1 and CDR2 are LNHDA and SQIVND (reference sequence). The V and J ends lost 5 bases and 4 bases, in that order; junction bases with no gene match: 5. CDR3 sequence reads: CASSWDSGGETQYF. In nucleotides, the CDR3 is TGTGCCAGTAGTTGGGATAGCGGGGGAGAGACCCAGTACTTC.

The J gene is TRBJ2-4, the V gene TRBV27, with D perhaps TRBD1 (6 bases). V dropped 4 bases and J dropped 5 bases, with 24 bases sitting between them. The germline V gene has CDR1 MNHEY and CDR2 SMNVEV (reference sequence). CDR3 size: 18 residues. The CDR3 is CASSSSSGVKRGENIQYF. The CDR3 DNA sequence: TGTGCCAGCAGTTCCTCCTCAGGGGTCAAGCGAGGGGAAAACATTCAGTACTTC.